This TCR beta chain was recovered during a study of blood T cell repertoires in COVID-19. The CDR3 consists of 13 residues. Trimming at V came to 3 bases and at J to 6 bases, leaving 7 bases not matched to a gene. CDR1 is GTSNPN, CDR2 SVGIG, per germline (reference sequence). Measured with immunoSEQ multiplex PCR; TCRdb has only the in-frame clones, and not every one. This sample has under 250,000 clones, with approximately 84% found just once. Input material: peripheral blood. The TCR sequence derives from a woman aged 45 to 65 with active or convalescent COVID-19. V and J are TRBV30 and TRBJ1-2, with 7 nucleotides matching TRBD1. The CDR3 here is CAWRILTGDGYTF. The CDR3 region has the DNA TGTGCCTGGAGGATTTTAACAGGGGATGGCTACACCTTC.